This is a list of T cell receptor beta chains from one sample in a study of CD4+ T cells in melanoma. TCRdb's table, derived via immunoSEQ multiplex PCR, lists solely in-frame clones and lacks some. The table has about 54,000 clones, 55% to 75% seen once; the top ten hold roughly 4.5%. The sample was tumor tissue. The receptors stem from a human donor with melanoma. Each CDR3 is given with its conserved first and last residue. D genes are given only for firm matches. Not all rows give a size; the values are once, few, many and, for expanded clones, a class.

14	-	-	TRBV28	TRBJ2-3	TGTGCCAGCAGTGCAAACACGTTCACAGATACGCAGTATTTT	CASSANTFTDTQYF
17	-	-	TRBV28	TRBJ2-5	TGTGCCAGCAGTTTATTGTTGGGTGGGTCCTCGCAAGAGACCCAGTACTTC	CASSLLLGGSSQETQYF
10	-	-	TRBV7-6	TRBJ1-2	TGTGCCAGCGGGGGCTATGGCTACACCTTC	CASGGYGYTF
16	-	-	TRBV6-6	TRBJ1-2	TGTGCCAGCAGTTACTCGTCGGGGGGGCTCGCCTATGGCTACACCTTC	CASSYSSGGLAYGYTF
14	-	TRBD1	TRBV5-1	TRBJ2-7	TGCGCCAGCAGCGGGACAGGGCCCCCCTACGAGCAGTACTTC	CASSGTGPPYEQYF
14	-	-	TRBV30	TRBJ1-4	TGTGCCTGGAGCACGGGGGGGCTACAAGAAAAACTGTTTTTT	CAWSTGGLQEKLFF
14	-	TRBD1	TRBV25-1	TRBJ2-2	TGTGCCAGCAGGGGACAGGAACGCACCGGGGAGCTGTTTTTT	CASRGQERTGELFF
15	-	TRBD2	TRBV6-1	TRBJ2-1	TGTGCCAGCAGCTTTAGCGGGGGAGCCTACAATGAGCAGTTCTTC	CASSFSGGAYNEQFF
17	-	-	TRBV4-2	TRBJ2-7	TGTGCCAGCAGCCAAGTAGGGGACTCCTCATTCTCCTACGAGCAGTACTTC	CASSQVGDSSFSYEQYF
16	-	TRBD2	TRBV23-1	TRBJ2-7	TGCGCCAGCGGATCCCTAGCGGGCGGGCCCTCCTACGAGCAGTACTTC	CASGSLAGGPSYEQYF
18	few	TRBD1	TRBV7-9	TRBJ2-7	TGTGCCAGCAGCACCCTATGGGGACAGGGGGTGGTTGAGAGCGAGCAGTACTTC	CASSTLWGQGVVESEQYF
14	-	TRBD1	TRBV28	TRBJ1-4	TGTGCCAGCAGTTCCGGGACAGGAGGTGAAAAACTGTTTTTT	CASSSGTGGEKLFF
13	-	-	TRBV5-6	TRBJ2-2	TGTGCCAGCAGCTTGGGGACACCCGGGGAGCTGTTTTTT	CASSLGTPGELFF
14	-	TRBD1	TRBV6-1	TRBJ1-6	TGTGCCAGCAGCCGGACAGGGGAAAATTCACCCCTCCACTTT	CASSRTGENSPLHF
13	-	-	TRBV11-2	TRBJ2-7	TGTGCCAGCAGCTTAGAGAACTCCTACGAGCAGTACTTC	CASSLENSYEQYF
15	once	-	TRBV18	TRBJ1-2	TGTGCCAGCTCACCACCTGCCAGGACGTACTATGGCTACACCTTC	CASSPPARTYYGYTF
16	-	-	TRBV4-3	TRBJ1-4	TGCGCCAGCAGCCAAGAACAGGGACCAACTAATGAAAAACTGTTTTTT	CASSQEQGPTNEKLFF
13	-	-	TRBV6-4	TRBJ2-2	TGTGCCAGCAGTGACCCAGGCACCGGGGAGCTGTTTTTT	CASSDPGTGELFF
15	-	-	TRBV13	TRBJ1-2	TGTGCCAGCAGTTCCTCTCTCATGGGAAGGGTTGGCTACACCTTC	CASSSSLMGRVGYTF
12	few	TRBD1	TRBV18	TRBJ1-1	TGTGCCAGCTCACCCCGACAGGGTGAAGCTTTCTTT	CASSPRQGEAFF